What follows are 11 T cell receptor beta chains derived from one specimen sequenced in a study of blood T cell repertoires in COVID-19. Profiling relied on immunoSEQ multiplex PCR, and the TCRdb table lists in-frame clones only, not all of them. The sample contains approximately 110,000 clones, about 78% of which appear only once. Sequencing was carried out using peripheral blood. The receptors shown here come from a human donor in a cohort sampled during active or convalescent COVID-19.

The chain recombines TRBV27 with TRBJ2-1; 9 bases map to TRBD2. Germline CDR1 reads MNHEY; CDR2 reads SMNVEV (reference sequence). This CDR3 is built from 15 residues. V shed 5 bases, J shed 2 bases, and the junction held 4 bases outside the gene matches. The CDR3: CASSPVAGAYNEQFF. The CDR3 nucleotides read TGTGCCAGCAGTCCGGTAGCGGGGGCCTACAATGAGCAGTTCTTC.

This chain connects TRBV2 to TRBJ2-2; D is undetermined. CDR1 is SNHLY and CDR2 is FYNNEI in the germline V gene. This CDR3 has 14 residues. The V and J ends lost 7 bases and 3 bases respectively, with 12 bases between them. The CDR3 DNA is TGTGCCAGCAAGCCCAACTTCTACACCGGGGAGCTGTTTTTT. It codes for CASKPNFYTGELFF.

The chain carries TRBV7-9 and TRBJ1-2; TRBD1 matches at 7 bases. This CDR3 region has 15 residues. Germline-derived CDR1 and CDR2 are SEHNR and FQNEAQ (reference sequence). V lost 10 bases to trimming and J lost 0 bases; unmatched junction nucleotides: 11. The CDR3 bases are TGTGCCACCCACTCCGGGACAGTGTCTAACTATGGCTACACCTTC. Protein product: CATHSGTVSNYGYTF.

This chain uses TRBV5-3 with TRBJ1-4, with TRBD1 as a possible D gene (6 bases). TRBV5-3 is marked as an open reading frame, function uncertain. The CDR3 is 14 residues long. Trimming removed 4 bases at V and 6 bases at J, with 13 bases between. CDR3 nucleotide sequence: TGTGCCAGAAGCCGCCAGGGGAGGGATGAAAAACTGTTTTTT. Translated: CARSRQGRDEKLFF.

The chain joins TRBV7-8 to TRBJ2-1; 14 bases agree with TRBD2. Germline V lookup: CDR1 SGHVS, CDR2 FQNEAQ. This CDR3 is built from 15 residues. After removal of 7 bases from V and 7 bases from J, the junction contained 6 bases not matched to a gene. The DNA for the CDR3 is TGTGCCAGCACCGGACTAGCGGGGGGAGGGAATGAGCAGTTCTTC. Translated, it gives CASTGLAGGGNEQFF.

The chain has TRBV10-1 and TRBJ2-4; no clear D gene. CDR3 length equals 17 residues. In germline, CDR1 is WNHNN, CDR2 SYGVQD (reference sequence). With 0 bases removed from V and 0 bases from J, the gap between germline ends came to 12 bases. The CDR3 DNA reads TGCGCCAGCAGTGAGTCGAAACAGATATCAGCCAAAAACATTCAGTACTTC. It yields the protein CASSESKQISAKNIQYF.

V usage is TRBV29-1 and J usage is TRBJ2-4, with 13 positions matching TRBD2. The CDR3 is 13 residues long. CDR1 and CDR2 (germline): SQVTM, ANQGSEA. Unmatched junction bases numbered 1, after V lost 4 bases and J lost 7 bases. The CDR3 sequence: CSVGTSGSNIQYF. The CDR3 nucleotides read TGCAGCGTTGGGACTAGCGGGAGCAACATTCAGTACTTC.

This sequence joins TRBV2 and TRBJ1-2; maybe TRBD1 (6 bases). V shed 4 bases and J shed 7 bases, with 13 bases lying between them. The V gene's germline CDR1 is SNHLY and CDR2 FYNNEI. The CDR3 covers 13 residues. CDR3 protein: CASSVRTESGYTF. The CDR3 DNA reads as TGTGCCAGCAGTGTCCGGACAGAAAGTGGCTACACCTTC.

V is TRBV4-3 and J is TRBJ1-1; 7 bases fit TRBD1. J lost 0 bases, V lost 4 bases, and 8 bases had no gene match. This CDR3 has 16 residues. In germline, CDR1 is LGHNA, CDR2 YSLEER. CDR3 region: CASSRKQGDLNTEAFF. The CDR3 DNA reads TGCGCCAGCAGCCGCAAGCAGGGGGACTTGAACACTGAAGCTTTCTTT.

The chain carries TRBV9 and TRBJ1-2; TRBD1 matches at 8 bases. Germline loops: CDR1 SGDLS, CDR2 YYNGEE. Unmatched junction bases numbered 5, after V lost 4 bases and J lost 3 bases. The CDR3 totals 14 residues. CDR3 nucleotides: TGTGCCAGCAGCCCGGACAGGGTGGACTATGGCTACACCTTC. Its protein is CASSPDRVDYGYTF.

The rearrangement links TRBV7-2 to TRBJ2-7, with a possible D match to TRBD2 (6 bases). Trimming took off 3 bases at V and 1 base at J, with 13 bases between the two ends. CDR3 length equals 15 residues. Germline V gene data show CDR1 as SGHTA and CDR2 as FQGNSA. CDR3 sequence: CASSFRDWPSYEQYF. In nucleotides, the CDR3 is TGTGCCAGCAGCTTCCGGGACTGGCCTTCCTACGAGCAGTACTTC.